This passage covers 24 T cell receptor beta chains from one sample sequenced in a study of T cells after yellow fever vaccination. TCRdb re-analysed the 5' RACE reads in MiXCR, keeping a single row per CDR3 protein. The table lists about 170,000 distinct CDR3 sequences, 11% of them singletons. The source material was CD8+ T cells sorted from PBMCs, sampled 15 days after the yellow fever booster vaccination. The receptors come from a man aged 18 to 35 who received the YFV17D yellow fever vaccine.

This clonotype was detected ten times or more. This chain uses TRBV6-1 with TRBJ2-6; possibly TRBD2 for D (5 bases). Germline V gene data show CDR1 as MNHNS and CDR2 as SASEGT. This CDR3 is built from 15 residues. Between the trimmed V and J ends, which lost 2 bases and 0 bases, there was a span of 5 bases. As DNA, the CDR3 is TGTGCCAGCAGTGAACGGGGCTCTGGGGCCAACGTCCTGACTTTC. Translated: CASSERGSGANVLTF.

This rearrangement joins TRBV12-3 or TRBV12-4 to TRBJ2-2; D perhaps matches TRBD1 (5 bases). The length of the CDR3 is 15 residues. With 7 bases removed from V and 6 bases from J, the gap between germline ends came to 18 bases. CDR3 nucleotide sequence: TGTGCCAGCACCAAACCCAGGGAAACGTCCGGGGAGCTGTTTTTT. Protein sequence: CASTKPRETSGELFF.

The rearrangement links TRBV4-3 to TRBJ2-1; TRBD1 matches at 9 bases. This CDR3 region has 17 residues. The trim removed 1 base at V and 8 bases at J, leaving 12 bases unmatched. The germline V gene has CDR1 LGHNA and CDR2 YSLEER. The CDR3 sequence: CASSQVVRDRVRDEQFF. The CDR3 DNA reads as TGCGCCAGCAGCCAAGTGGTCCGGGACAGGGTACGGGATGAGCAGTTCTTC.

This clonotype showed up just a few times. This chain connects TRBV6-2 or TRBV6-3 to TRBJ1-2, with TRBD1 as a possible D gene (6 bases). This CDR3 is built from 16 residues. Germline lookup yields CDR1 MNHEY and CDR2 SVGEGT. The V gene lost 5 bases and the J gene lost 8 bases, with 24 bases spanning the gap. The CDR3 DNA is TGTGCCAGCAGTCACCGTGGGGGCAGCCCCGGGGGCGGCTACACCTTC. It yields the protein CASSHRGGSPGGGYTF.

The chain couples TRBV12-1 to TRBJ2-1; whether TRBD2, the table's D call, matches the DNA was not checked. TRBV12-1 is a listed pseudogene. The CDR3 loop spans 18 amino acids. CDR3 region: CASSSGVRTGLALNEQFF. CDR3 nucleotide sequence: TGTGCCAGCAGCTCCGGTGTCCGAACGGGACTAGCGTTAAATGAGCAGTTCTTC.

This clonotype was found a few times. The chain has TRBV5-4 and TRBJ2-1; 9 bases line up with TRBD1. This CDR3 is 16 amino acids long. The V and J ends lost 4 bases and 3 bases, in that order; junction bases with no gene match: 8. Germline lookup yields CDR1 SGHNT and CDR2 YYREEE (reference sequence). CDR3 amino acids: CASSGMPGQGYNEQFF. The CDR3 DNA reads TGTGCCAGCAGCGGAATGCCGGGACAGGGCTACAATGAGCAGTTCTTC.

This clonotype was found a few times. CDR3 nucleotides: TGTGCCAGCAGCTTGATCAAAGGGGGGGCTGAGCAGTTCTTC. Its translation is CASSLIKGGAEQFF. V gene TRBV7-3 combines with J gene TRBJ2-1; weak D call: TRBD2 (7 bases). In germline, CDR1 is SGHTA, CDR2 FQGTGA. CDR3 size: 14 residues. Deletions cut 3 bases from V and 9 bases from J, with 15 bases between. Full variable domain (outside the CDR3, taken from reference TRBV7-3 and TRBJ2-1): GAGVSQTPSNKVTEKGKYVELRCDPISGHTALYWYRQSLGQGPEFLIYFQGTGAADDSGLPNDRFFAVRPEGSVSTLKIQRTERGDSAVYLCASSLIKGGAEQFFGPGTRLTVL.

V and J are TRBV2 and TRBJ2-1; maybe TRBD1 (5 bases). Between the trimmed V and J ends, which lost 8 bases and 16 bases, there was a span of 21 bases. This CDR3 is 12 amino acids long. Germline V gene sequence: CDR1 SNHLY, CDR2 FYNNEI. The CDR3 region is CASFRGRVFCFF. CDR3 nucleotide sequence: TGTGCCAGCTTTAGGGGCCGCGTCTTTTGTTTCTTC.

The CDR3 nucleotides are TGCAGTGCTAGAGCGCGCGGGGGGCCAGGCGGGGAGCTGTTTTTT. Amino acid sequence: CSARARGGPGGELFF. The genes are TRBV20-1 and TRBJ2-2; TRBD2 agrees at 8 bases. With 1 base clipped from V and 7 bases from J, the junction kept 8 bases outside the gene matches. In germline, CDR1 is DFQATT, CDR2 SNEGSKA (reference sequence). The length of the CDR3 is 15 residues.

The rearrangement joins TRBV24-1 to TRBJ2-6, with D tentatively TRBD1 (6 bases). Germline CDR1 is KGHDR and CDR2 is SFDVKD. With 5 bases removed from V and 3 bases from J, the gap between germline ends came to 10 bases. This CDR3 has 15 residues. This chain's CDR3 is CATSARTDGANVLTF. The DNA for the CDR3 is TGTGCCACCAGTGCCCGGACAGATGGGGCCAACGTCCTGACTTTC.

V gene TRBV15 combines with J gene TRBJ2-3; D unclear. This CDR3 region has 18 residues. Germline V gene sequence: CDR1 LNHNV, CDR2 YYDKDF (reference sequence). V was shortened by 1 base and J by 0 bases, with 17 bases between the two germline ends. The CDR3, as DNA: TGTGCCACCAGCAGAGCGGGTGTTGGGCTTCTTAGCACAGATACGCAGTATTTT. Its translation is CATSRAGVGLLSTDTQYF.

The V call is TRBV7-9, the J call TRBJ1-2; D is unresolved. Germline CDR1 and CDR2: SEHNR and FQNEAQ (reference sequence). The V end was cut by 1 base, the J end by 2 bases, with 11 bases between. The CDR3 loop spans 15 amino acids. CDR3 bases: TGTGCCAGCAGCTTAGGGGATGATCGGAACTATGGCTACACCTTC. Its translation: CASSLGDDRNYGYTF.

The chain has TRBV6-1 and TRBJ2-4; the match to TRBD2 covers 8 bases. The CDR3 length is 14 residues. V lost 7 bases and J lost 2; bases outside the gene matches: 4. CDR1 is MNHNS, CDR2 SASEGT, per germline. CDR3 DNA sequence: TGTGCCAGCACCTCGGGGGGGCCCAAAAACATTCAGTACTTC. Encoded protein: CASTSGGPKNIQYF.

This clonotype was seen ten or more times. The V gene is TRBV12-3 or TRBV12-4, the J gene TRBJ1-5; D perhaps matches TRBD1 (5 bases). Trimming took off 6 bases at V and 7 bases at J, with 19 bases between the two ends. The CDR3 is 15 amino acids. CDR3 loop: CASRPRGEGNQPQHF. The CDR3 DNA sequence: TGTGCCAGCAGGCCAAGGGGCGAAGGTAACCAGCCCCAGCATTTT.

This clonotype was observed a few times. The CDR3 DNA reads as TGTGCCAGCAGTTTCAGGGACCAGTACAATGAGCAGTTCTTC. It yields the protein CASSFRDQYNEQFF. The chain uses TRBV27 and TRBJ2-1; D tentatively fits TRBD1 or TRBD2 (5 bases each). CDR3 size: 14 residues. Trimming took 3 bases from V and 4 from J, leaving 10 bases between them. Germline loops: CDR1 MNHEY, CDR2 SMNVEV (reference sequence).

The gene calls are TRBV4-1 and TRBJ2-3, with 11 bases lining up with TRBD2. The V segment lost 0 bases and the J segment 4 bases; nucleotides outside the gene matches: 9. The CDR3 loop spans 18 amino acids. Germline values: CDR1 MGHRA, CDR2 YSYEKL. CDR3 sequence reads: CASSQEWIAGGLADTQYF. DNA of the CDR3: TGCGCCAGCAGCCAAGAGTGGATAGCGGGGGGGTTGGCAGATACGCAGTATTTT.

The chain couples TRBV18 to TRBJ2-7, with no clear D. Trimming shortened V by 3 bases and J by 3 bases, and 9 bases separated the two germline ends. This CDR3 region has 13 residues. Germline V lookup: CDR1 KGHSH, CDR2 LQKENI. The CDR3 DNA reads TGTGCCAGCTCACCGGGCACTCACTACGAGCAGTACGTC. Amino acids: CASSPGTHYEQYV.

In DNA, the CDR3 is TGTGCCACCAGCAGAGGTGCAGATACGCAGTATTTT. It encodes CATSRGADTQYF. The rearrangement joins TRBV15 to TRBJ2-3; D uncertain. This CDR3 spans 12 amino acids. In germline, CDR1 is LNHNV, CDR2 YYDKDF (reference sequence). Trimming took 1 base from V and 4 from J, leaving 3 bases between them.

CDR3 protein: CASSQDGGLTAYEQYF. The CDR3 region has the DNA TGCGCCAGCAGCCAAGATGGAGGACTGACAGCCTACGAGCAGTACTTC. The chain links TRBV4-3 to TRBJ2-7; D possibly matches TRBD1 or TRBD2 (5 bases each). CDR3 length equals 16 residues. Deletions cut 0 bases from V and 2 bases from J, with 14 bases between. CDR1 is LGHNA and CDR2 is YSLEER in the germline V gene.

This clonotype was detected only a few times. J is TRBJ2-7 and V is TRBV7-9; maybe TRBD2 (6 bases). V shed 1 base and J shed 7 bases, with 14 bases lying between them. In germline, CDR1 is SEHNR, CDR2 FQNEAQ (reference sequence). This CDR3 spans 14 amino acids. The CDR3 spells CASSLEAGSAEQYF. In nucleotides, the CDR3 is TGTGCCAGCAGCTTAGAGGCGGGGTCCGCGGAGCAGTACTTC.

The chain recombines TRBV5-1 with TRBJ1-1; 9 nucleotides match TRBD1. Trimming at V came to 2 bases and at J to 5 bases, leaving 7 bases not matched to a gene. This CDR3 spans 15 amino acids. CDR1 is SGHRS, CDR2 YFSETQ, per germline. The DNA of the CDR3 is TGCGCCAGCAGCTTAACCGGGACAGGGCGTACTGAAGCTTTCTTT. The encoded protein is CASSLTGTGRTEAFF.

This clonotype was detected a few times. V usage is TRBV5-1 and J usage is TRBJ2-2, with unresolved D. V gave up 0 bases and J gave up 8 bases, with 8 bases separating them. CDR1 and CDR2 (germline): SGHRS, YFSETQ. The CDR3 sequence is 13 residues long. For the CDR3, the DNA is TGCGCCAGCAGCTTGGGGTCCTCTGGGGAGCTGTTTTTT. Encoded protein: CASSLGSSGELFF.

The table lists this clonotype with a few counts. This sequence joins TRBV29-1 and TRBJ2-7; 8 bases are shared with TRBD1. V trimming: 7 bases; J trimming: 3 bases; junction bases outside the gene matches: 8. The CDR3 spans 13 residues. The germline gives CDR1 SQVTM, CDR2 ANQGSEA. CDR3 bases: TGCAGCGGCCTCGGACAGGGAAACTACGAGCAGTACTTC. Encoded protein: CSGLGQGNYEQYF.

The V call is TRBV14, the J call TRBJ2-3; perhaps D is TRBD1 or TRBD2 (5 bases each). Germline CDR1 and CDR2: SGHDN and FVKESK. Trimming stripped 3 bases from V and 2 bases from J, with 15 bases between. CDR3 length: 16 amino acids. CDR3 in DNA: TGTGCCAGCAGCCAGGACATGGGGGAGTACACAGATACGCAGTATTTT. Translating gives CASSQDMGEYTDTQYF.